Each of the 15 T cell receptor beta chains below was sequenced from the same sample in a study of siplizumab effects on memory and regulatory T cells. The protocol was immunoSEQ multiplex PCR, while the TCRdb copy is restricted to in-frame clones and leaves out a portion. The sample carries roughly 25,000 clones, more than 65% recorded once. Sequencing input: memory CD4+ T cells sorted from blood. The origin of the receptors is a human donor in good health.

The rearrangement links TRBV5-1 to TRBJ2-7; 10 nucleotides agree with TRBD1. Losses at the gene ends were 5 bases for V and 4 bases for J; bases not matched to a gene: 6. CDR1 is SGHRS, CDR2 YFSETQ, per germline. This CDR3 has 14 amino acids. CDR3 bases: TGCGCCAGCAGAACCGGGACAGGGGAGTACGAGCAGTACTTC. Encoded protein: CASRTGTGEYEQYF.

The chain employs TRBV7-3 and TRBJ2-3; D unresolved. V was clipped by 5 bases and J by 4 bases, with 10 bases between them. The germline V gene has CDR1 SGHTA and CDR2 FQGTGA. The CDR3 runs 13 residues. CDR3 nucleotides: TGTGCCAGCAGCCCTCGCTTCGCAGATACGCAGTATTTT. Its translation: CASSPRFADTQYF.

The chain joins TRBV5-1 to TRBJ1-1, with D unclear. Per germline, CDR1 SGHRS and CDR2 YFSETQ. The V and J ends lost 0 bases and 1 base respectively, with 10 bases between them. This CDR3 contains 15 residues. As DNA, the CDR3 is TGCGCCAGCAGCTTGGACGGGGTTACGAACACTGAAGCTTTCTTT. It translates to CASSLDGVTNTEAFF. Full variable domain (remainder filled in from reference TRBV5-1 and TRBJ1-1): KAGVTQTPRYLIKTRGQQVTLSCSPISGHRSVSWYQQTPGQGLQFLFEYFSETQRNKGNFPGRFSGRQFSNSRSEMNVSTLELGDSALYLCASSLDGVTNTEAFFGQGTRLTVV.

The rearrangement links TRBV7-2 to TRBJ1-5; possibly TRBD1 for D (5 bases). Trimming removed 0 bases at V and 4 bases at J, with 7 bases between. From germline, CDR1 is SGHTA and CDR2 FQGNSA. This CDR3 has 14 amino acids. The CDR3 sequence: CASSLAGGNQPQHF. Here the CDR3 DNA reads TGTGCCAGCAGCTTAGCTGGGGGTAATCAGCCCCAGCATTTT.

The rearrangement joins TRBV7-2 to TRBJ1-4; D is undetermined. Trimming removed 3 bases at V and 5 bases at J, with 7 bases between. This CDR3 is 13 amino acids long. Germline V lookup: CDR1 SGHTA, CDR2 FQGNSA. The CDR3 spells CASSLRRNEKLFF. The CDR3 nucleotides read TGTGCCAGCAGCTTGCGACGGAATGAAAAACTGTTTTTT. The whole variable domain, filled in from reference TRBV7-2 and TRBJ1-4, reads GAGVSQSPSNKVTEKGKDVELRCDPISGHTALYWYRQSLGQGLEFLIYFQGNSAPDKSGLPSDRFSAERTGGSVSTLTIQRTQQEDSAVYLCASSLRRNEKLFFGSGTQLSVL.

A single count supports this clone. CDR3 DNA: TGTGCCAGCAGCCGCTTTAGCGGGAGGGCCGGATATGGCACAGATACGCAGTATTTT. Its protein is CASSRFSGRAGYGTDTQYF. The rearrangement links TRBV4-2 to TRBJ2-3; 11 nucleotides agree with TRBD2. The germline gives CDR1 LGHNA, CDR2 YNFKEQ. The CDR3 loop spans 19 amino acids. V was pared by 4 bases and J by 1 base, with 13 bases of the junction left unmatched.

The V and J genes are TRBV11-3 and TRBJ1-3, with 7 positions matching TRBD1. The ends lost 5 bases at V and 6 bases at J; junction bases unmatched: 22. Germline CDR1 reads SGHNT; CDR2 reads YENEEA. The CDR3 is 19 amino acids. The CDR3 coding sequence is TGTGCCAGCAGCCGACCCGACCGTATAGACAGGGTCGAAGAAAACACCATATATTTT. This sequence encodes CASSRPDRIDRVEENTIYF.

The chain couples TRBV6-1 to TRBJ2-5; 13 bases fit TRBD2. CDR3 length: 14 residues. Germline assignment: CDR1 MNHNS and CDR2 SASEGT. V trimming: 8 bases; J trimming: 2 bases; junction bases outside the gene matches: 2. This chain's CDR3 is CASGTSGNQETQYF. CDR3 nucleotides: TGTGCCAGCGGGACTAGCGGGAATCAAGAGACCCAGTACTTC.

The CDR3 DNA follows: TGTGCCAGCAGCTCCCCAGGGTATCCTGAAAAACTGTTTTTT. Its translation is CASSSPGYPEKLFF. The chain is built from TRBV6-1 and TRBJ1-4; D possibly corresponds to TRBD1 (5 bases). The germline V and J ends were trimmed by 6 bases and 7 bases, with 15 bases remaining between them. The CDR3 runs to 14 residues. Germline V lookup: CDR1 MNHNS, CDR2 SASEGT.

This chain joins TRBV7-8 and TRBJ1-2, with a tentative D call TRBD1 (5 bases). Trimming removed 0 bases from V and 4 bases from J, with 9 bases in between. The germline gives CDR1 SGHVS, CDR2 FQNEAQ. This CDR3 region has 14 residues. Here the CDR3 DNA reads TGTGCCAGCAGCTTAGCTACGGGGCTCTATGGCTACACCTTC. It codes for CASSLATGLYGYTF. Variable domain in full (rest from reference TRBV7-8 and TRBJ1-2): GAGVSQSPRYKVAKRGQDVALRCDPISGHVSLFWYQQALGQGPEFLTYFQNEAQLDKSGLPSDRFFAERPEGSVSTLKIQRTQQEDSAVYLCASSLATGLYGYTFGSGTRLTVV.

V is TRBV6-6 and J is TRBJ1-5; D gene uncertain. The germline gives CDR1 MNHNY, CDR2 SVGAGI (reference sequence). CDR3 length equals 13 residues. The germline V and J ends were trimmed by 2 bases and 5 bases, with 7 bases remaining between them. CDR3: CASSYSRDQPQHF. The CDR3 DNA follows: TGTGCCAGCAGTTACAGCCGGGATCAGCCCCAGCATTTT.

The chain uses TRBV5-4 and TRBJ2-1, with unresolved D. The germline V and J ends were trimmed by 0 bases and 2 bases, with 9 bases remaining between them. Germline values: CDR1 SGHNT, CDR2 YYREEE (reference sequence). The CDR3 totals 15 residues. The CDR3 DNA follows: TGTGCCAGCAGCTTGGTCCCCACCGCCTACAATGAGCAGTTCTTC. Protein product: CASSLVPTAYNEQFF.

This chain joins TRBV29-1 and TRBJ2-2; D may be TRBD2 (6 bases). Per the germline V gene, CDR1 is SQVTM and CDR2 is ANQGSEA. The V end lost 7 bases, the J end lost 1 base, and 13 bases lay between the germline ends. The CDR3 consists of 14 residues. In nucleotides, the CDR3 is TGCAGCGGGCGGGGTTCTTTGAACACCGGGGAGCTGTTTTTT. This encodes CSGRGSLNTGELFF.

V gene TRBV7-9 combines with J gene TRBJ2-2; no clear D gene. V shed 0 bases and J shed 4 bases, with 6 bases lying between them. The CDR3 totals 14 residues. CDR1 SEHNR and CDR2 FQNEAQ come from the germline V gene (reference sequence). The CDR3 DNA reads TGTGCCAGCAGCTTAGCAGGGTTCACCGGGGAGCTGTTTTTT. This sequence encodes CASSLAGFTGELFF.

This clone appeared a few times. The rearrangement joins TRBV2 to TRBJ1-2, with D perhaps TRBD1 (6 bases). The CDR3 is 13 residues long. Germline V gene lookup returns CDR1 SNHLY and CDR2 FYNNEI. Trimming took 9 bases from V and 9 from J, leaving 20 bases between them. CDR3 residues: CARRVGQLGSYTF. Here the CDR3 DNA reads TGTGCCAGGAGAGTCGGACAGCTAGGTAGCTACACCTTC.